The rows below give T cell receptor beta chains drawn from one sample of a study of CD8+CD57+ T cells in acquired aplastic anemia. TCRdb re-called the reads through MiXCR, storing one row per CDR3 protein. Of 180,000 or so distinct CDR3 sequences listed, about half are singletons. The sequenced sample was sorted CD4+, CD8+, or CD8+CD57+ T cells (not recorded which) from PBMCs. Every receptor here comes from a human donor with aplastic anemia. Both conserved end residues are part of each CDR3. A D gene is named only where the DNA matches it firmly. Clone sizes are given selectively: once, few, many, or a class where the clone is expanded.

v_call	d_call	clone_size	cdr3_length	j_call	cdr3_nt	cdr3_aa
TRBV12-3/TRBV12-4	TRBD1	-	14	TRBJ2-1	TGTGCCAGCAGCCGGGACAGGGAAGACAATGAGCAGTTCTTC	CASSRDREDNEQFF
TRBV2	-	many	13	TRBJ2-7	TGTGCCAGCAGTTGGACCAGCTCCTACGAGCAGTACTTC	CASSWTSSYEQYF
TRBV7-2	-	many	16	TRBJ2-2	TGTGCCAGCAGCTTCTCCGGGACTTCGAACACCGGGGAGCTGTTTTTT	CASSFSGTSNTGELFF
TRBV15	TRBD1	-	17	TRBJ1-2	TGTGCCACCAGCAGAGATCTGTCTCCGGGACAGTTCTATGGCTACACCTTC	CATSRDLSPGQFYGYTF
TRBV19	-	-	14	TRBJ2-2	TGTGCCAGTAGTACAGTACACCACACCGGGGAGCTGTTTTTT	CASSTVHHTGELFF
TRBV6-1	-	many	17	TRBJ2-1	TGTGCCAGCAGTGAAGCGAGGGACACAAAAGACGGGAATGAGCAGTTCTTC	CASSEARDTKDGNEQFF
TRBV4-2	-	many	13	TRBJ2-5	TGTGCCAGCAGCCAATCGGGGGAAGAGACCCAGTACTTC	CASSQSGEETQYF
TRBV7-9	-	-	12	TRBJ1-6	TGTGCCAGCAGCTCAAACCATTCACCCCTCCACTTT	CASSSNHSPLHF
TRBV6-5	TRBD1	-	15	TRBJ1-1	TGTGCCAGCAGTTTTTCAGGGACAGGGCCCACTGAAGCTTTCTTT	CASSFSGTGPTEAFF
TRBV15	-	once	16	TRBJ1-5	TGTGCCACCAGCCCCCGGGACCCCCGAGGGGATCAGCCCCAGCATTTT	CATSPRDPRGDQPQHF
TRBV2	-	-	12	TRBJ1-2	TGTGCCAGCAGTGGAGAGGTGTATGGCTACACCTTC	CASSGEVYGYTF
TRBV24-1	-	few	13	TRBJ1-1	TGTGCCACCAGACAGTTAAGGAACACTGAAGCTTTCTTT	CATRQLRNTEAFF
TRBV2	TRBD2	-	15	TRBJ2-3	TGTGCCAGCAGGGGACTAGCGGGGAACACAGATACGCAGTATTTT	CASRGLAGNTDTQYF
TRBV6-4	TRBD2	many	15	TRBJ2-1	TGTGCCTCAACCCGGGGGACGGGAGGGTACAATGAGCAGTTCTTC	CASTRGTGGYNEQFF
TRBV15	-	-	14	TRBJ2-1	TGTGCCACCAGCAGCCCCCCGTGGGGAGGTGAGCAGTTCTTC	CATSSPPWGGEQFF
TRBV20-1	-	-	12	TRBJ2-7	TGCAGTGTGATCGTTAACGACTGCGAGCAGTACTTC	CSVIVNDCEQYF
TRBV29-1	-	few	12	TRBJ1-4	TGCAGCGGAGGTGATGGGAATGAAAAACTGTTTTTT	CSGGDGNEKLFF
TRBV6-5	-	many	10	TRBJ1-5	TGTGCCAGGAGCAATCAGCCCCAGCATTTT	CARSNQPQHF
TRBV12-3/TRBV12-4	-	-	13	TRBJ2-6	TGTGCCAGCAGCCCCTTTGGGGGCAACGTCCTGACTTTC	CASSPFGGNVLTF
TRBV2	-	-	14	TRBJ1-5	TGTGCCAGCAGTGAAGGGCCTAGGGCGCAGCCCCAGCATTTT	CASSEGPRAQPQHF
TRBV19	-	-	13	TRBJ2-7	TGTGCCAGTAGTAGTTGGAATTCCTACGAGCAGTACTTC	CASSSWNSYEQYF
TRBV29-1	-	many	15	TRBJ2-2	TGCAGCGCCCAAGGAGGGGGGGTAAACACCGGGGAGCTGTTTTTT	CSAQGGGVNTGELFF
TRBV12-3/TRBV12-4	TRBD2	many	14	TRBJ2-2	TGTGCCAGCAGTTTGTCGGGGGGAACCGGGGAGCTGTTTTTT	CASSLSGGTGELFF